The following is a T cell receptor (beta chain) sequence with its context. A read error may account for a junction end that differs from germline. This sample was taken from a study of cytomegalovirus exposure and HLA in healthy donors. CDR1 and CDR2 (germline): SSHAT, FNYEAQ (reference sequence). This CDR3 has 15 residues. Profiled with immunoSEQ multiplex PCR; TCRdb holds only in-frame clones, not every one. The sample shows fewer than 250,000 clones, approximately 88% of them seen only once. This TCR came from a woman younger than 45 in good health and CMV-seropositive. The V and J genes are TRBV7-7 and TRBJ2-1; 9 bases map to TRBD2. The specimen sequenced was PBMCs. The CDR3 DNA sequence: TGTGCTAGCAGCCCTGGGGTAGCGGGAGTGATTGAGCAGTTCTTC. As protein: CASSPGVAGVIEQFF. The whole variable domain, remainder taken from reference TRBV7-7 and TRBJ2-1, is GAGVSQSPRYKVTKRGQDVTLRCDPISSHATLYWYQQALGQGPEFLTYFNYEAQPDKSGLPSDRFSAERPEGSISTLTIQRTEQRDSAMYRCASSPGVAGVIEQFFGPGTRLTVL.